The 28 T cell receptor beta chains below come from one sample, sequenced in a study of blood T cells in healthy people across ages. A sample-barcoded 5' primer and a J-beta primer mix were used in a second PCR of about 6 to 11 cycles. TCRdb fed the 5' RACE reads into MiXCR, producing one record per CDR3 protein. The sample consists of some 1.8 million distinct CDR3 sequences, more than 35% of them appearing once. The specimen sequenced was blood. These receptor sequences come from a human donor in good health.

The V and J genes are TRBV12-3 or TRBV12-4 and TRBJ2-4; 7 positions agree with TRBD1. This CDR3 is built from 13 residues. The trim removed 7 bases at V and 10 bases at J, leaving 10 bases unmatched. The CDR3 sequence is CASKRGGAGIQYF. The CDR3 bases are TGTGCCAGCAAGAGAGGGGGCGCAGGTATTCAGTACTTC.

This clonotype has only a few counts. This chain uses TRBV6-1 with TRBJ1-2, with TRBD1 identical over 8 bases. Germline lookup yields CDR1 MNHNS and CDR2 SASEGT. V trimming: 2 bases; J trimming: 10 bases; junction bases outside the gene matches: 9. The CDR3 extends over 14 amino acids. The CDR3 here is CASSEPGGGDDYTF. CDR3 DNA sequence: TGTGCCAGCAGTGAACCAGGGGGCGGCGATGACTACACCTTC.

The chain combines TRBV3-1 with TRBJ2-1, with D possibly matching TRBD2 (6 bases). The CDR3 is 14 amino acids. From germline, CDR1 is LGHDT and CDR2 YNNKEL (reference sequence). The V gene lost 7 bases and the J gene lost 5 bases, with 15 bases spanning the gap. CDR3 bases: TGTGCCAGCAAGGGAGGAGTAGCGCACAATGAGCAGTTCTTC. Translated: CASKGGVAHNEQFF.

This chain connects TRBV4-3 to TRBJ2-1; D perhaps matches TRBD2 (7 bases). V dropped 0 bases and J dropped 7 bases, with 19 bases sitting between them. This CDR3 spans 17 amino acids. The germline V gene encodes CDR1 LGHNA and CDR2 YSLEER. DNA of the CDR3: TGCGCCAGCAGCCAAGATCCAAGGGGGGGGGGTTTGAATGAGCAGTTCTTC. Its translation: CASSQDPRGGGLNEQFF.

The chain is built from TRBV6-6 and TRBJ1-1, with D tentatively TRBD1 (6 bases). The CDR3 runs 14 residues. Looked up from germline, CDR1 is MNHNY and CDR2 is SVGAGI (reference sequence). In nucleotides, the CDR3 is TGTGCTACGGGAATTGGGGGGGCCCCCACTGAAGCTTTCTTT. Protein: CATGIGGAPTEAFF.

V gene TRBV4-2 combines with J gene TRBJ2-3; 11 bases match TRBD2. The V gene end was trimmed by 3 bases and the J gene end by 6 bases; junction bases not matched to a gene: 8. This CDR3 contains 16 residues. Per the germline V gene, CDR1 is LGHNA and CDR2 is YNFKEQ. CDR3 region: CASSQLGTSGFDTQYF. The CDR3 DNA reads TGTGCCAGCAGCCAGCTGGGGACTAGCGGATTTGATACGCAGTATTTT.

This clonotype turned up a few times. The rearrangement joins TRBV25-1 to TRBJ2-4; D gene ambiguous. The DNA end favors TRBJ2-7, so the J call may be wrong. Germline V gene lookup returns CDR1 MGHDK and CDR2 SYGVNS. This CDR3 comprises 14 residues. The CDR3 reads CATQSPSETYEQYF. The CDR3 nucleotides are TGTGCCACCCAAAGCCCCAGCGAGACCTACGAGCAGTACTTC.

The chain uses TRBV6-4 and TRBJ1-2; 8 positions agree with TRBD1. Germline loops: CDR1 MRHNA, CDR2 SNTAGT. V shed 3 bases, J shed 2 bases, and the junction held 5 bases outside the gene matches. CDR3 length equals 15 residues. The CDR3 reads CASSEGDRRNYGYTF. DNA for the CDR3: TGTGCCAGCAGTGAAGGGGACAGGAGGAACTATGGCTACACCTTC.

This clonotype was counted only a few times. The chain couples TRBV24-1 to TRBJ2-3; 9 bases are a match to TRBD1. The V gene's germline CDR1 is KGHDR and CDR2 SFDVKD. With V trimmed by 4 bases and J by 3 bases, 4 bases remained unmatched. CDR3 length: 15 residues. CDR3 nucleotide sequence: TGTGCCACCAGTGAACCGGACAGGGGAACAGATACGCAGTATTTT. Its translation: CATSEPDRGTDTQYF.

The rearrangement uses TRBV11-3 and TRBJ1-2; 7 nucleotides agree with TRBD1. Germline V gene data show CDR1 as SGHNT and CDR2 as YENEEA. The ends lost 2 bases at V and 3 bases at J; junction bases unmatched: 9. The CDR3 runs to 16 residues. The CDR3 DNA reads TGTGCCAGCAGCTTATCCCAGGGGGGGTACGACTATGGCTACACCTTC. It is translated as CASSLSQGGYDYGYTF.

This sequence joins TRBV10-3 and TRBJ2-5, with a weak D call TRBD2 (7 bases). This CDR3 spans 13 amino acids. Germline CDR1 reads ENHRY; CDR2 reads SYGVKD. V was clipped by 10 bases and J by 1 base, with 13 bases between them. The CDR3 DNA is TGTGCCACAGAACGGGGGGCCCAAGAGACCCAGTACTTC. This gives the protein CATERGAQETQYF.

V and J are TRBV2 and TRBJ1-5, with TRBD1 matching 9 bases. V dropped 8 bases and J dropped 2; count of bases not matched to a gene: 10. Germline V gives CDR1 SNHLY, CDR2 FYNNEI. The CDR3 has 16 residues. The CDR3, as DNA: TGTGCCAGCGGAAAGACAGGGGGGCTCGGCAATCAGCCCCAGCATTTT. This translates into CASGKTGGLGNQPQHF.

The CDR3 DNA reads as TGTGCCAGCAGTCCTTCGCTTGGGCAACTTAACTATGGCTACACCTTC. Its translation: CASSPSLGQLNYGYTF. The chain joins TRBV27 to TRBJ1-2; D remains unclear. Deletions cut 5 bases from V and 1 base from J, with 17 bases between. The CDR3 has 16 amino acids. Germline V CDR1 and CDR2: MNHEY, SMNVEV (reference sequence).

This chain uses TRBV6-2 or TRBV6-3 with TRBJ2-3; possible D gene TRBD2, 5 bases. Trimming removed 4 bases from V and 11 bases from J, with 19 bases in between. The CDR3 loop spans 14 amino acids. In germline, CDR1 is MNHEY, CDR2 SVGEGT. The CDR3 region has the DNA TGTGCCAGCAGTTCTAATTTAGCGACCTACGAGCAGTATTTT. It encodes CASSSNLATYEQYF.

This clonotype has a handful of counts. In DNA, the CDR3 is TGTGCCAGCAGCTTGTTTTCATTAGGGGTCTACGAGCAGTACTTC. It is translated as CASSLFSLGVYEQYF. The rearrangement joins TRBV5-6 to TRBJ2-7; the D gene is possibly TRBD1 (5 bases). Germline CDR1 is SGHDT and CDR2 is YYEEEE. V was cut by 1 base and J by 3 bases, with 14 bases left in between. The CDR3 extends over 15 amino acids.

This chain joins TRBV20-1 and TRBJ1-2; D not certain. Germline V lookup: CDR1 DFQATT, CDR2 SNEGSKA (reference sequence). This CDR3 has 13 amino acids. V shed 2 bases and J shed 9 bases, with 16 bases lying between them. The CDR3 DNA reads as TGCAGTGCTAGATTTGCCTCTCCAGGAAGCTACACCTTC. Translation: CSARFASPGSYTF.

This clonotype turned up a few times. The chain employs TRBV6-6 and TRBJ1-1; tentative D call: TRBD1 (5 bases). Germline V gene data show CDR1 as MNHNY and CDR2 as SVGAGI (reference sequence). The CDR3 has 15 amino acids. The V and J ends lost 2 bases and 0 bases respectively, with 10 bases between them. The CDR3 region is CASSYGTGVNTEAFF. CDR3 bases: TGTGCCAGCAGTTACGGGACGGGGGTGAACACTGAAGCTTTCTTT.

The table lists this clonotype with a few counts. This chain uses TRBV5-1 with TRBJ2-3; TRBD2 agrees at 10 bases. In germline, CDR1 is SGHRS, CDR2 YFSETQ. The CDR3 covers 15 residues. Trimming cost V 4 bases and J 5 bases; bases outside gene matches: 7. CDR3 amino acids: CASSLPSGGGDTQYF. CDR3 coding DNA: TGCGCCAGCAGCCTTCCTAGCGGGGGAGGAGATACGCAGTATTTT.

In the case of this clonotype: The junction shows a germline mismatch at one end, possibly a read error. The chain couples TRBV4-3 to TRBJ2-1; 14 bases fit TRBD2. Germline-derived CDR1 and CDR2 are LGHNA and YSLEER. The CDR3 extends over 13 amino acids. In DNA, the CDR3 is TGCGCCAGCGGACTAGCGGGGGGAAGGGAGCACTTCTTC. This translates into CASGLAGGREHFF.

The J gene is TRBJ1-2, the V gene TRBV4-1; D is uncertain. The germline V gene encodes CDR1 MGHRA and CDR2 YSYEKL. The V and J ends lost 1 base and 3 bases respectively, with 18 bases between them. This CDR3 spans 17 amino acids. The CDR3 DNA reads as TGCGCCAGCAGCCAAGTGGATCTGGGGTGGACTGACTATGGCTACACCTTC. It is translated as CASSQVDLGWTDYGYTF.

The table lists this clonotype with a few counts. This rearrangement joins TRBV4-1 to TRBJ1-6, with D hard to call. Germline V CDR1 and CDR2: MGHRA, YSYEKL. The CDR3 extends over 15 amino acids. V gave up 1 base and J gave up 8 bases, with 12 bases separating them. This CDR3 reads CASSQAMARDSPLHF. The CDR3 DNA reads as TGCGCCAGCAGCCAAGCGATGGCCCGAGATTCACCCCTCCACTTT.

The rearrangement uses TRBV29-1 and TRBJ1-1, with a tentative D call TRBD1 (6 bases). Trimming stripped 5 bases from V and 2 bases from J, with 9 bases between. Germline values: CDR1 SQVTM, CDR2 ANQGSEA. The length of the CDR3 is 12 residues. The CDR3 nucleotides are TGCAGCGTTTTGGACAGCAACACTGAAGCTTTCTTT. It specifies CSVLDSNTEAFF. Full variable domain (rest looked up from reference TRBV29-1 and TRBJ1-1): SAVISQKPSRDICQRGTSLTIQCQVDSQVTMMFWYRQQPGQSLTLIATANQGSEATYESGFVIDKFPISRPNLTFSTLTVSNMSPEDSSIYLCSVLDSNTEAFFGQGTRLTVV.

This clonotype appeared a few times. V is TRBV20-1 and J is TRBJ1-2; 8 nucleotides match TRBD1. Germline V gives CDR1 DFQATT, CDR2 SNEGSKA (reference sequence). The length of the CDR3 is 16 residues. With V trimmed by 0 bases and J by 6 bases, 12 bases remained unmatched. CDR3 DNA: TGCAGTGCTAGAGATGGAAGGACAGGGCCTAGGAATGGCTACACCTTC. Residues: CSARDGRTGPRNGYTF.

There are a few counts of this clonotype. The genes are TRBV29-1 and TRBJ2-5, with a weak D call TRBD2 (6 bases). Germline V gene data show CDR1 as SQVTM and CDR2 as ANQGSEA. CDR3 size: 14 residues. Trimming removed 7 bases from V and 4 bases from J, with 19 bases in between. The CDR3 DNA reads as TGCAGCGCCGGACGCAGGGAGGCTCGAGAGACCCAGTACTTC. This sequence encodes CSAGRREARETQYF.

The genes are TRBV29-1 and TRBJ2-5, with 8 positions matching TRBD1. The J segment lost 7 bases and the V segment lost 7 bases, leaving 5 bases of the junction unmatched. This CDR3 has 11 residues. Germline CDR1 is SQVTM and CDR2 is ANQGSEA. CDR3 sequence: CSGKTGATQYF. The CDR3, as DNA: TGCAGCGGGAAGACAGGGGCGACCCAGTACTTC.

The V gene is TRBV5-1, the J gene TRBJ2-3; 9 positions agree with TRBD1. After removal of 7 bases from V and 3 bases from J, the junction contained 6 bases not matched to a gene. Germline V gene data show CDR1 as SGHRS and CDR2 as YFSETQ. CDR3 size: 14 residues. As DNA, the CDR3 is TGCGCCAGCCGGGGACAGGGAATAACAGATACGCAGTATTTT. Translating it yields CASRGQGITDTQYF.

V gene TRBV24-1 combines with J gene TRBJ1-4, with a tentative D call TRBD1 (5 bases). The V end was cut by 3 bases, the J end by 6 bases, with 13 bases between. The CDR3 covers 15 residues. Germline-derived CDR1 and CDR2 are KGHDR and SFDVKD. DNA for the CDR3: TGTGCCACCAGTGATCCCGGGACTGCGGATGAAAAACTGTTTTTT. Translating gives CATSDPGTADEKLFF.

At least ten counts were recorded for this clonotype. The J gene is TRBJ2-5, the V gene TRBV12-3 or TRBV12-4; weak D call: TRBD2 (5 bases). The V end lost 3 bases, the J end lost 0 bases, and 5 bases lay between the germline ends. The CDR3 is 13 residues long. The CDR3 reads CASSLTNQETQYF. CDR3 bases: TGTGCCAGCAGTTTGACTAACCAAGAGACCCAGTACTTC.